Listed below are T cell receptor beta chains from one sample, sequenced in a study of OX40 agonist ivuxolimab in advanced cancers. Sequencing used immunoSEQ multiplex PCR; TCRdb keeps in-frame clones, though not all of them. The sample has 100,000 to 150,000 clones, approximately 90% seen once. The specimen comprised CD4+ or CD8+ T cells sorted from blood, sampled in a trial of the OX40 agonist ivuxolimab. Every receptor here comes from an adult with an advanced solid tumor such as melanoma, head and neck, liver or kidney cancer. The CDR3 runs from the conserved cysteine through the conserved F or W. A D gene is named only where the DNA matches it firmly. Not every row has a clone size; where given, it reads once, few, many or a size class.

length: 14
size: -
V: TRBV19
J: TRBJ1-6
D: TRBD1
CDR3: CASSIRQGESPLHF
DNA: TGTGCCAGTAGTATACGACAGGGCGAATCACCCCTCCACTTT

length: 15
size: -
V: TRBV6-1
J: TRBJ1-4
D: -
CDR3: CASSEKPTTNEKLFF
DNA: TGTGCCAGCAGTGAAAAGCCTACAACTAATGAAAAACTGTTTTTT

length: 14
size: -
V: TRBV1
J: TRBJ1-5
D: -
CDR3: CTSSPDHSNQPQHF
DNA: TGCACCAGCAGCCCCGATCATAGCAATCAGCCCCAGCATTTT

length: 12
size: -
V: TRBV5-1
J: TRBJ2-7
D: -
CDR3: CASRGIDYEQYF
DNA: TGCGCCAGCAGGGGGATTGACTACGAGCAGTACTTC

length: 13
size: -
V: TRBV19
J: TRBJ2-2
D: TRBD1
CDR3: CASRDRGTGELFF
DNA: TGTGCCAGCCGGGACAGGGGCACCGGGGAGCTGTTTTTT

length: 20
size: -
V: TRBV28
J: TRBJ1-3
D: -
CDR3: CASSLAGGHTLMGSGNTIYF
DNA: TGTGCCAGCAGTCTCGCCGGGGGGCATACCCTAATGGGCTCTGGAAACACCATATATTTT

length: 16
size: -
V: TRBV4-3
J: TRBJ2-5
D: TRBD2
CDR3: CASSSGGRSSQETQYF
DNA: TGCGCCAGCAGCTCGGGGGGGCGGTCTTCACAAGAGACCCAGTACTTC

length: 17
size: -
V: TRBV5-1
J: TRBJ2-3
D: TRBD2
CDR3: CASSLGLEAGSTDTQYF
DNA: TGCGCCAGCAGCTTGGGACTTGAAGCGGGAAGCACAGATACGCAGTATTTT

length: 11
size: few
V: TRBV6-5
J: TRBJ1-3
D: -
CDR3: CASSYRGTEYF
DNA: TGTGCCAGCAGTTACCGGGGGACCGAATATTTT

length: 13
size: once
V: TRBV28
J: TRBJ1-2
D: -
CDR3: CASSLRGMGGYTF
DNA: TGTGCCAGCAGTTTAAGGGGAATGGGTGGCTACACCTTC

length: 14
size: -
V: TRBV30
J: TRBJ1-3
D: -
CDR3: CAWRDTVPGNTIYF
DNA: TGTGCTTGGAGGGACACAGTTCCAGGAAACACCATATATTTT

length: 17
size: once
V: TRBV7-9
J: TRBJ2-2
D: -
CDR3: CASSLVTTGKNTGELFF
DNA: TGTGCCAGCAGCTTAGTAACTACAGGGAAGAACACCGGGGAGCTGTTTTTT

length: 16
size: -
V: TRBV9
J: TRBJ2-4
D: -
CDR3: CASSRGGPVAKNIQYF
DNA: TGTGCCAGCAGTCGCGGGGGCCCTGTAGCCAAAAACATTCAGTACTTC

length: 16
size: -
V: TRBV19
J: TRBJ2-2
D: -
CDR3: CASKNEGFVGSGELFF
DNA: TGTGCCAGTAAGAACGAGGGATTCGTAGGGTCCGGGGAGCTGTTTTTT

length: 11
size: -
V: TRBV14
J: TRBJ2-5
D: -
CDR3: CASSQEETQYF
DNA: TGTGCCAGCAGCCAAGAAGAGACCCAGTACTTC

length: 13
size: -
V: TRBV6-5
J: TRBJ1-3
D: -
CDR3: CASRDSSGNTIYF
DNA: TGTGCCAGCCGCGACTCTTCCGGAAACACCATATATTTT

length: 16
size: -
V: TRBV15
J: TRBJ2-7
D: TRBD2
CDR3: CATSERVASGNYEQYF
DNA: TGTGCCACCAGCGAGAGAGTGGCTAGCGGGAATTACGAGCAGTACTTC

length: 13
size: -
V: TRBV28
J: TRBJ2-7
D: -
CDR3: CASRPTAVYEQYF
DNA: TGTGCCAGCAGGCCGACAGCCGTCTACGAGCAGTACTTC

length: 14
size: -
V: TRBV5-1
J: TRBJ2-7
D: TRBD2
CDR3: CASSSGTNSYEQYF
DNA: TGCGCCAGCAGCTCCGGGACTAACTCCTACGAGCAGTACTTC

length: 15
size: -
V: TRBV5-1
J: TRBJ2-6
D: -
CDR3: CASSFGSSGANVLTF
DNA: TGCGCCAGCAGCTTTGGTTCCTCTGGGGCCAACGTCCTGACTTTC

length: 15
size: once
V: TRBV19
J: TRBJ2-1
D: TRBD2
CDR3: CASSYLAGGSNEQFF
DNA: TGTGCCAGTAGTTACCTAGCGGGAGGATCGAATGAGCAGTTCTTC

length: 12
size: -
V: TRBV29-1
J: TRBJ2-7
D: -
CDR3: CSVRDGSYEQYF
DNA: TGCAGCGTTCGGGACGGTTCCTACGAGCAGTACTTC

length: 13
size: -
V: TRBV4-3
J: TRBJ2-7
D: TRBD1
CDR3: CASSPTGVNEQYF
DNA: TGCGCCAGCAGCCCCACAGGGGTCAACGAGCAGTACTTC

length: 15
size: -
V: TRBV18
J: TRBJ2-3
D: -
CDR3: CASSPPNSRTGTQYF
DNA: TGTGCCAGCTCACCACCGAATTCTCGCACAGGTACGCAGTATTTT

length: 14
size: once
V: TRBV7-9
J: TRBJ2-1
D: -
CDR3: CASSHPRGPNEQFF
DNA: TGTGCCAGCAGCCACCCTCGGGGGCCCAATGAGCAGTTCTTC

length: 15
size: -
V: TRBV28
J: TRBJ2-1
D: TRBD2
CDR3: CASSPAGGRSNEQFF
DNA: TGTGCCAGTTCCCCTGCTGGCGGGAGATCTAATGAGCAGTTCTTC

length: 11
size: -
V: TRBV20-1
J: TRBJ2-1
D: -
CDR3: CRSESYNEQFF
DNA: TGCAGATCCGAATCCTACAATGAGCAGTTCTTC

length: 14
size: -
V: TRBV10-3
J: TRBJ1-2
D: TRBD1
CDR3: CAIRTTGEGYGYTF
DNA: TGTGCCATCAGGACGACAGGGGAAGGCTATGGCTACACCTTC

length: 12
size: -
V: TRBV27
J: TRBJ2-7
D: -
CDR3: CASSFSRFEQYF
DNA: TGTGCCAGCAGTTTTTCCAGGTTCGAGCAGTACTTC

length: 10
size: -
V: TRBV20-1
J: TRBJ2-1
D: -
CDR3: CSAGINEQFF
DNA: TGCAGTGCTGGGATCAATGAGCAGTTCTTC

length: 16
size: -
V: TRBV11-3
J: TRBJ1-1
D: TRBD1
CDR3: CASSSSGTGLNTEAFF
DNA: TGTGCCAGCAGCTCCTCCGGGACAGGTTTGAACACTGAAGCTTTCTTT

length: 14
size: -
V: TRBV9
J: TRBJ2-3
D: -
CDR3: CASSPGGWTDTQYF
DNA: TGTGCCAGCAGCCCCGGAGGGTGGACAGATACGCAGTATTTT

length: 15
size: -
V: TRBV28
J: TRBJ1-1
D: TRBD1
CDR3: CASGERRTGHTEAFF
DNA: TGTGCCAGCGGCGAAAGAAGGACAGGGCACACTGAAGCTTTCTTT

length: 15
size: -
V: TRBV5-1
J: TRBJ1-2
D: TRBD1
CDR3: CASSLFSGGNYGYTF
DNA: TGCGCCAGCAGCTTGTTTTCAGGGGGGAACTATGGCTACACCTTC

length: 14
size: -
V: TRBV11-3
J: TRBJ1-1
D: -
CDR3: CASSSTLGREEAFF
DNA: TGTGCCAGCAGCTCCACTCTTGGCCGGGAAGAAGCTTTCTTT

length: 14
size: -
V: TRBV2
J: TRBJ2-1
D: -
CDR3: CASSREGRDGEQFF
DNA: TGTGCCAGCAGTCGAGAAGGTCGGGACGGTGAGCAGTTCTTC

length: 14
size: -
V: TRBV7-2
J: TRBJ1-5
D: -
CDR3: CASSLARGPQPQHF
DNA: TGTGCCAGCAGCTTAGCGCGGGGTCCGCAGCCCCAGCATTTT

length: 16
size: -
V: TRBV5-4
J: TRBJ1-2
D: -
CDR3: CASSSAGARTNYGYTF
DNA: TGTGCCAGCAGCTCCGCCGGCGCCAGGACCAACTATGGCTACACCTTC

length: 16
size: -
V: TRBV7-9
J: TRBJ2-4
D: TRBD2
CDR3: CASSWGLAGREGIQYF
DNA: TGTGCCAGCAGCTGGGGACTAGCGGGAAGGGAAGGGATTCAGTACTTC

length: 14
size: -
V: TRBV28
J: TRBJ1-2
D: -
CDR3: CASIARGRGYGYTF
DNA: TGTGCCAGCATCGCCCGGGGACGCGGCTATGGCTACACCTTC

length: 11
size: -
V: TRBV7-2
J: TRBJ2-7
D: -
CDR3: CASSLNYEQYF
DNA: TGTGCCAGCAGCTTAAACTACGAGCAGTACTTC

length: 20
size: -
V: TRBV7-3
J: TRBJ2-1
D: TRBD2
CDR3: CASSQMPGGSGRAVYNEQFF
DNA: TGTGCCAGCAGCCAAATGCCGGGGGGTAGCGGGAGGGCCGTCTACAATGAGCAGTTCTTC

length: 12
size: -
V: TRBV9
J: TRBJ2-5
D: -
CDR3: CASSVGAETQYF
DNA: TGTGCCAGCAGCGTAGGGGCGGAGACCCAGTACTTC

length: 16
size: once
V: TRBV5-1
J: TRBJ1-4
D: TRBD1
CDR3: CASSPGQGATNEKLFF
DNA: TGCGCCAGCAGCCCGGGACAGGGGGCGACTAATGAAAAACTGTTTTTT

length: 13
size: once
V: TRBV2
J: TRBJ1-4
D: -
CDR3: CASSLMGWEKLFF
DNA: TGTGCCAGCAGCTTAATGGGTTGGGAAAAACTGTTTTTT